This T cell receptor (beta chain) was sequenced during a study of blood T cell repertoires in COVID-19 (dated by TCRdb to 2020 to 2021). Looking at the study overall: Samples covering the acute and convalescent phases of COVID-19 were provided by collaborators in the United States, Italy and Spain. The material from the prospective study consisted of cDNA or gDNA derived from T cells, B-cell-depleted T cells, or PBMCs. Deeply sampled blood TCRbeta repertoires from subjects exposed to, actively infected with, or recovered from COVID-19 were included in the dataset. The repertoires were released in a freely available public database meant as a resource for research on the immune response to SARS-CoV-2. Samples came from the ongoing ImmuneRACE study (first 160 participants) plus 1,254 subjects from 6 global collaborators. The sample metadata nearly always contained a de-identified subject ID, COVID-19 status, age in years and sex. HLA class I and class II types, where available, came from metadata supplied by the sample provider rather than from assay-based typing.

Here is what the overall study found, with its caveats: Clinical and demographic metadata were provided uncurated, with the amount varying by source and participant.

In regard to this clone: Its target antigen remains unknown. No clone much larger than this one lies a single base away; base qualities are absent.

TCRbeta CDR3 regions were amplified from genomic DNA using the immunoSEQ Assay, a bias-controlled multiplex PCR. The original pipeline was this. The number of nucleated cells in each sample was estimated from the amplification of reference gene primers within the assay. To quantify the absolute abundance of each unique TCRbeta CDR3 rearrangement, sequence reads were collapsed and filtered. For each sample, productive Simpson clonality was calculated as the square root of Simpson's diversity index across productive rearrangements. TCRdb obtained this table from immuneACCESS and retained in-frame rearrangements with V and J assigned. These tables miss some clones; where compared with another copy, unresolved V genes account for less than half of the shortfall, and the remainder is unexplained. The D gene and trimming were derived from the DNA, and the V and J assignments and clone size from that table. The sample records 310,000 or so clones, about 83% of which are singletons. Jointly, the top ten make up 1.5% to 2% of the sample.

The junction shows trimming of 0 bases on V and 10 bases on J, plus 9 bases between the germline ends. The cysteine opens and the phenylalanine closes a CDR3 of 12 amino acids. Only the CDR3 part of the read is kept: 36 bases, read in frame from the first base. The germline V gene (reference sequence) provides CDR1 LNHNV and CDR2 YYDKDF. Whole blood was collected in K2EDTA tubes by collaborating institutions according to the institutions' own protocols. For TCRbeta analysis, collaborators shipped samples in one of three forms: frozen whole blood, isolated PBMCs, or DNA extracted from either of those sample types.

Recombination linked TRBV15 to TRBJ1-1; TRBD1 might be the D gene, on 5 matching bases. The clonotype was recovered from a woman in her forties or fifties with acute or convalescent COVID-19. Specimen: peripheral blood. The CDR3 region reads CATSRESGLAFF. The DNA sequence is as follows: TGTGCCACCAGCAGAGAATCAGGGTTAGCTTTCTTT.